This TCR beta chain emerged from a study of T cells in Graves' hyperthyroidism and ophthalmopathy. On this clonotype itself: Antigen: not known.

RNA transcripts served as the template for amplifying TCR beta CDR3 regions. Primed by the HTBI set, a first-round RT-PCR was run on the TCR CDR3. MiXCR, applied by TCRdb to the multiplex PCR reads, yields one record per CDR3 protein. This table holds 500,000 to 650,000 distinct CDR3 sequences, 46% found once. A patient was excluded if there was uncontrolled infection, other autoimmune disease, pregnancy or lactation. Clinical symptoms, serum thyroxine, TRAb, thyroid ultrasound and orbital computed tomography informed diagnoses. Study-level points and caveats: Most expanded thyroid clonotypes above 0.001 also appeared in blood.

The sample comprised peripheral blood or thyroid tissue (not recorded which). This TCR was sampled from an adult woman with Graves' disease, either hyperthyroidism or ophthalmopathy (not recorded which).

CDR3 sequence: CASRAQKGGHEAFF. The CDR3 nucleotides read TGTGCCAGTAGGGCACAAAAGGGGGGACATGAAGCTTTCTTT. This chain connects TRBV19 to TRBJ1-1; possibly TRBD1 for D (6 bases). V lost 6 bases, J lost 7 bases, and 18 bases lay in between. The CDR3 extends over 14 amino acids. CDR1 is LNHDA and CDR2 is SQIVND in the germline V gene (reference sequence).